This T cell receptor (beta chain) emerged from a study of OX40 agonist ivuxolimab in advanced cancers. Study outcomes and limitations: Some of the lowest clonal expansion was seen in partial responders at 0.1-3.0 mg/kg.

The CDR3 runs 15 residues. Trimming pared 5 bases from V and 2 bases from J, leaving 10 bases between. Germline lookup yields CDR1 MNHNY and CDR2 SVGAGI (reference sequence). Data came from immunoSEQ multiplex PCR; TCRdb stores just in-frame clones and leaves some out. Of roughly 30,000 clones listed, over 75% are singletons. Autoimmune disease history or systemic immunosuppression was exclusionary. This clone was seen once. What it binds is unknown. The chain employs TRBV6-6 and TRBJ1-6; a possible D gene is TRBD1 (6 bases). The source of this sequence is an adult with an advanced solid tumor such as melanoma, head and neck, liver or kidney cancer. The sequencing used CD4+ or CD8+ T cells sorted from blood, collected in a trial of the OX40 agonist ivuxolimab. CDR3 DNA sequence: TGTGCCAGCAGTCAACAGGGTACCTATAATTCACCCCTCCACTTT. This sequence encodes CASSQQGTYNSPLHF.